The 10 T cell receptor beta chains presented below share a single source sample, sequenced in a study of blood T cells in healthy people across ages. A sample-barcoded 5' primer and a J-beta primer mix were used in a second PCR of roughly 6 to 11 cycles. A single record per CDR3 protein comes from TCRdb applying MiXCR to the 5' RACE reads. The table includes roughly 1.5 million distinct CDR3 sequences, approximately 43% detected once. The sample consisted of blood. These receptors were collected from a woman in her late teens or twenties in good health.

The V call is TRBV7-9, the J call TRBJ1-1; 8 nucleotides line up with TRBD1. The CDR3 is 14 amino acids. V lost 5 bases to trimming and J lost 5 bases; unmatched junction nucleotides: 7. The germline gives CDR1 SEHNR, CDR2 FQNEAQ (reference sequence). CDR3 nucleotide sequence: TGTGCCAGCAGCCAAACAGGGGGAAGGACTGAAGCTTTCTTT. The encoded protein is CASSQTGGRTEAFF.

This chain connects TRBV12-3 or TRBV12-4 to TRBJ2-1; possibly TRBD1 or TRBD2 for D (6 bases each). CDR3 length equals 13 residues. Trimming pared 3 bases from V and 6 bases from J, leaving 9 bases between. CDR3 DNA sequence: TGTGCCAGCAGTTTGAAGGGGGGCAATGAGCAGTTCTTC. Protein product: CASSLKGGNEQFF.

The chain has TRBV7-2 and TRBJ1-2; no definite D call. Germline V lookup: CDR1 SGHTA, CDR2 FQGNSA. Trimming left V 3 bases short and J 6 bases short, with 11 bases between. This CDR3 has 13 amino acids. This CDR3 is CASSLMGSNGYTF. DNA for the CDR3: TGTGCCAGCAGCTTGATGGGATCAAATGGCTACACCTTC. Variable domain in full (rest from reference TRBV7-2 and TRBJ1-2): GAGVSQSPSNKVTEKGKDVELRCDPISGHTALYWYRQSLGQGLEFLIYFQGNSAPDKSGLPSDRFSAERTGGSVSTLTIQRTQQEDSAVYLCASSLMGSNGYTFGSGTRLTVV.

The chain uses TRBV20-1 and TRBJ2-1; 10 bases line up with TRBD2. The germline V gene encodes CDR1 DFQATT and CDR2 SNEGSKA (reference sequence). The V gene end was trimmed by 1 base and the J gene end by 4 bases; junction bases not matched to a gene: 4. The CDR3 covers 15 residues. CDR3 region: CSARVSGGPYNEQFF. Written as DNA, the CDR3 is TGCAGTGCTAGAGTTAGCGGGGGGCCGTACAATGAGCAGTTCTTC.

The chain has TRBV12-5 and TRBJ2-7; maybe TRBD1 (6 bases). Germline lookup yields CDR1 LGHNT and CDR2 FRNRAP. Trimming cost V 2 bases and J 0 bases, with 17 bases left between them. This CDR3 region has 17 residues. The CDR3 spells CASGLPLTGPLSYEQYF. As DNA, the CDR3 is TGTGCTAGTGGTTTGCCCTTGACAGGACCACTCTCCTACGAGCAGTACTTC.

The sample holds a few counts of this clonotype. The chain combines TRBV4-1 with TRBJ2-7; 7 bases align to TRBD1. The J call may be wrong; the DNA end is better matched by TRBJ2-5. Germline V gene data show CDR1 as MGHRA and CDR2 as YSYEKL. This CDR3 has 14 residues. CDR3 bases: TGCGCCAGCAGCCAAGTACAGGGGAAAGAGACCCAGTACTTC. Translation: CASSQVQGKETQYF.

There are a few counts of this clonotype. The chain couples TRBV25-1 to TRBJ2-3; the D gene is possibly TRBD2 (6 bases). The CDR3 length is 15 residues. Germline CDR1 and CDR2: MGHDK and SYGVNS. Between the trimmed V and J ends, which lost 5 bases and 1 base, there was a span of 13 bases. The CDR3 DNA reads TGTGCCAGCAGTCATCCTAGCGTTGGCACAGATACGCAGTATTTT. The encoded protein is CASSHPSVGTDTQYF.

The V call is TRBV10-3, the J call TRBJ2-7, with D perhaps matching TRBD2 (7 bases). CDR3 size: 14 residues. Trimming shortened V by 4 bases and J by 7 bases, and 17 bases separated the two germline ends. Germline V gene data show CDR1 as ENHRY and CDR2 as SYGVKD. CDR3 region: CAISGASRGGEQYF. The CDR3 nucleotides are TGTGCCATCAGTGGGGCTAGCAGGGGAGGGGAGCAGTACTTC.

J is TRBJ2-7 and V is TRBV7-2; 9 bases fit TRBD2. The DNA matches TRBJ2-5 better at its end, which makes the J call doubtful. This CDR3 has 15 residues. The germline V gene has CDR1 SGHTA and CDR2 FQGNSA. The CDR3 DNA is TGTGCCAGCAGCTTAGGCGGGGGGGCTTCGGAGACCCAGTACTTC. It encodes CASSLGGGASETQYF.

The rearrangement uses TRBV7-9 and TRBJ2-7; D uncertain. Trimming removed 0 bases at V and 3 bases at J, with 12 bases between. CDR1 is SEHNR and CDR2 is FQNEAQ in the germline V gene (reference sequence). The CDR3 runs 15 residues. DNA for the CDR3: TGTGCCAGCAGCTTAGCGGAAACCGTCGACTACGAGCAGTACTTC. Translated: CASSLAETVDYEQYF. The variable domain in full, with the rest retrieved from reference TRBV7-9 and TRBJ2-7, is DTGVSQNPRHKITKRGQNVTFRCDPISEHNRLYWYRQTLGQGPEFLTYFQNEAQLEKSRLLSDRFSAERPKGSFSTLEIQRTEQGDSAMYLCASSLAETVDYEQYFGPGTRLTVT.